These 20 T cell receptor beta chains were all obtained from the same sample, sequenced in a study of blood T cells in healthy people across ages. Primers used in a second PCR of about 6 to 11 cycles were a sample-barcoded 5' primer and a J-beta primer mix. TCRdb recomputed calls from the 5' RACE reads with MiXCR, one row per CDR3 protein. The table has over a million distinct CDR3 sequences, 42% seen once. The specimen was blood. These receptors originate from a woman aged 18 to 35 in good health.

This clonotype was counted only a few times. This rearrangement joins TRBV20-1 to TRBJ2-7; D perhaps matches TRBD1 (6 bases). This CDR3 spans 14 amino acids. CDR1 and CDR2 from the germline V gene are DFQATT and SNEGSKA (reference sequence). V was trimmed by 6 bases and J by 2 bases, leaving 17 bases between them. The DNA for the CDR3 is TGCAGTGCCCCTGAACAGGGAAGAGCCTACGAGCAGTACTTC. It yields the protein CSAPEQGRAYEQYF.

With regard to this clonotype: A much larger clonotype is one base distant, so this may be a read error. The V and J genes are TRBV15 and TRBJ2-5; D remains ambiguous. The germline V gene encodes CDR1 LNHNV and CDR2 YYDKDF (reference sequence). There are 12 residues in the CDR3. Trimming cost V 1 base and J 11 bases, with 11 bases left between them. The DNA of the CDR3 is TGTGCCACCAGCAGAGCTTACAATGAGCAGTACTTC. It specifies CATSRAYNEQYF.

This chain connects TRBV12-3 or TRBV12-4 to TRBJ1-4, with unresolved D. The CDR3 sequence is 13 residues long. Trimming removed 5 bases from V and 7 bases from J, with 11 bases in between. The CDR3 loop reads CASSLIWGEKLFF. The CDR3 bases are TGTGCCAGCAGTCTCATTTGGGGTGAAAAACTGTTTTTT.

This clonotype was recorded a few times. Germline is not matched at one junction end, which may reflect a read error. The CDR3 nucleotides read TGCTCCAGCAGCCAACTTGCAGGGGAGGGTGAAAAACTGTTTTTT. It encodes CSSSQLAGEGEKLFF. The V gene is TRBV4-1, the J gene TRBJ1-4; tentative D call: TRBD1 (6 bases). The CDR3 spans 15 residues. Germline loops: CDR1 MGHRA, CDR2 YSYEKL.

This clonotype was seen more than once but under ten times. The chain recombines TRBV20-1 with TRBJ2-7; 9 nucleotides align to TRBD2. V trimming: 3 bases; J trimming: 6 bases; junction bases outside the gene matches: 15. The CDR3 consists of 16 residues. CDR1 and CDR2 from the germline V gene are DFQATT and SNEGSKA (reference sequence). This chain's CDR3 is CSARAGLVAGDSEQYF. The CDR3 DNA is TGCAGTGCTAGGGCGGGGTTGGTAGCGGGAGACTCCGAGCAGTACTTC.

The gene calls are TRBV6-2 or TRBV6-3 and TRBJ2-1; 10 bases are a match to TRBD2. CDR1 and CDR2 (germline): MNHEY, SVGEGT. The CDR3 consists of 15 residues. The J segment lost 8 bases and the V segment lost 6 bases, leaving 10 bases of the junction unmatched. CDR3 protein: CASSPAGTSVDEQFF. The CDR3 DNA is TGTGCCAGCAGCCCCGCCGGGACTAGCGTCGATGAGCAGTTCTTC.

The chain is built from TRBV9 and TRBJ2-1; D may correspond to TRBD1 or TRBD2 (5 bases each). Germline loops: CDR1 SGDLS, CDR2 YYNGEE. CDR3 length: 16 amino acids. V lost 0 bases and J 8 bases, leaving 18 bases between the germline ends. This CDR3 is CASSVELGPPLDEQFF. CDR3 coding DNA: TGTGCCAGCAGCGTAGAGTTGGGACCCCCCCTTGATGAGCAGTTCTTC.

This chain links TRBV29-1 with TRBJ2-7, with D possibly matching TRBD2 (5 bases). The V gene's germline CDR1 is SQVTM and CDR2 ANQGSEA. Trimming took 4 bases from V and 3 from J, leaving 16 bases between them. This CDR3 has 14 residues. The CDR3 loop reads CSVALPGGLYEQYF. CDR3 nucleotides: TGCAGCGTTGCTCTTCCAGGCGGACTCTACGAGCAGTACTTC.

This chain links TRBV6-6 with TRBJ2-7, with 9 bases matching TRBD1. Germline V gene lookup returns CDR1 MNHNY and CDR2 SVGAGI (reference sequence). V lost 4 bases, J lost 4 bases, and 8 bases stayed unmatched. The CDR3 extends over 15 amino acids. CDR3 amino acids: CASSSKGQGLYEQYF. In DNA, the CDR3 is TGTGCCAGCAGTTCCAAGGGACAGGGTCTGTACGAGCAGTACTTC.

This clonotype appeared a few times. The chain uses TRBV28 and TRBJ1-5; weak D call: TRBD1 (5 bases). Trimming pared 2 bases from V and 2 bases from J, leaving 16 bases between. CDR3 length equals 17 residues. CDR1 is MDHEN and CDR2 is SYDVKM in the germline V gene. CDR3 DNA: TGTGCCAGCAGTTTACCAGGGAAGGGTTCGGGCAATCAGCCCCAGCATTTT. Protein sequence: CASSLPGKGSGNQPQHF.

The V gene is TRBV12-5, the J gene TRBJ1-2; D may be TRBD1 (5 bases). The germline V gene has CDR1 LGHNT and CDR2 FRNRAP. V was trimmed by 1 base and J by 4 bases, leaving 7 bases between them. The CDR3 has 13 residues. The CDR3 coding sequence is TGTGCTAGTGGTTTGGGACAGAGCTATGGCTACACCTTC. It is translated as CASGLGQSYGYTF.

This clonotype was recorded once. This chain joins TRBV6-5 and TRBJ1-1; D gene ambiguous. CDR3 size: 16 residues. Per the germline V gene, CDR1 is MNHEY and CDR2 is SVGAGI. V lost 6 bases, J lost 0 bases, and 17 bases lay in between. Written as DNA, the CDR3 is TGTGCCAGCAGAAAGGGTCGAGCTAGAATGAACACTGAAGCTTTCTTT. Translating gives CASRKGRARMNTEAFF.

This chain connects TRBV7-8 to TRBJ2-1, with 7 bases that match TRBD2. This CDR3 has 13 residues. The trim removed 1 base at V and 13 bases at J, leaving 7 bases unmatched. Germline V lookup: CDR1 SGHVS, CDR2 FQNEAQ. For the CDR3, the DNA is TGTGCCAGCAGCTTAGGGCTAGCGGACATTCAGTTCTTC. Translation gives CASSLGLADIQFF.

This clonotype was seen a handful of times. This chain joins TRBV5-1 and TRBJ2-2; TRBD1 is a possible D gene (6 bases). Deletions cut 0 bases from V and 6 bases from J, with 12 bases between. Germline lookup yields CDR1 SGHRS and CDR2 YFSETQ. The CDR3 is 15 residues long. The CDR3 sequence is CASSLAAGVSGELFF. The CDR3 DNA reads TGCGCCAGCAGCTTGGCGGCAGGGGTTTCCGGGGAGCTGTTTTTT.

This chain uses TRBV15 with TRBJ1-1; TRBD1 matches 7 bases. The CDR3 length is 16 residues. Germline loops: CDR1 LNHNV, CDR2 YYDKDF (reference sequence). Losses at the gene ends were 1 base for V and 1 base for J; bases not matched to a gene: 6. The CDR3 protein is CATSRGPGTANTEAFF. The CDR3 DNA is TGTGCCACCAGCAGAGGTCCCGGGACAGCGAACACTGAAGCTTTCTTT. The full variable domain, in which reference TRBV15 and TRBJ1-1 provide the parts outside the CDR3, is DAMVIQNPRYQVTQFGKPVTLSCSQTLNHNVMYWYQQKSSQAPKLLFHYYDKDFNNEADTPDNFQSRRPNTSFCFLDIRSPGLGDTAMYLCATSRGPGTANTEAFFGQGTRLTVV.

The genes are TRBV3-1 and TRBJ2-3, with 13 bases lining up with TRBD2. The CDR3 contains 18 residues. J lost 3 bases, V lost 6 bases, and 12 bases had no gene match. Germline V gene data show CDR1 as LGHDT and CDR2 as YNNKEL (reference sequence). The CDR3 spells CASRRHRGLAGSTDTQYF. The CDR3 DNA reads as TGTGCCAGCAGACGCCACAGGGGACTAGCGGGGTCGACAGATACGCAGTATTTT.

This sequence joins TRBV7-2 and TRBJ2-7; D might be TRBD2 (6 bases). Per the germline V gene, CDR1 is SGHTA and CDR2 is FQGNSA. The length of the CDR3 is 14 residues. Trimming left V 5 bases short and J 1 base short, with 12 bases between. The CDR3 region is CASSLTLASYEQYF. CDR3 in DNA: TGTGCCAGCAGCCTGACGCTAGCGTCCTACGAGCAGTACTTC.

The genes are TRBV7-2 and TRBJ2-3; D is perhaps TRBD1 (5 bases). V gave up 2 bases and J gave up 4 bases, with 16 bases separating them. The CDR3 loop spans 16 amino acids. From germline, CDR1 is SGHTA and CDR2 FQGNSA. The CDR3 here is CASSLMGRRTADTQYF. CDR3 bases: TGTGCCAGCAGCTTAATGGGGCGTCGAACGGCAGATACGCAGTATTTT.

This rearrangement joins TRBV28 to TRBJ2-1, with D perhaps assigned TRBD1 or TRBD2 (7 bases each). Near its end, the DNA agrees better with TRBJ2-7, so the J call may be wrong. The CDR3 totals 14 residues. Germline loops: CDR1 MDHEN, CDR2 SYDVKM. The CDR3: CASRPQGGLYEQYF. The CDR3 nucleotides are TGTGCCAGCAGGCCCCAGGGGGGGCTCTACGAGCAGTACTTC.

This clonotype has a single count. A junction end diverges from the germline sequence, so it may reflect a read error. J is TRBJ2-3 and V is TRBV7-2, with D possibly being TRBD2 (5 bases). Germline loops: CDR1 SGHTA, CDR2 FQGNSA. CDR3 length: 14 amino acids. DNA for the CDR3: TGTGTCAGCATTGACGGACTGAACACAGATACGCAGTATTTT. Its protein is CVSIDGLNTDTQYF.